This passage covers 23 T cell receptor beta chains from one sample sequenced in a study of beta chain features in type 1 diabetes. Study-level points and caveats: Among all four CD4+ subsets, Type 1 diabetes patients had TCRB CDR3s that were moderately but significantly shorter.

No antigen is known for these receptors. Isolated RNA was reverse transcribed in full, so expressed TCRB transcripts were sequenced. Assay used: immunoSEQ multiplex PCR; TCRdb lists only in-frame clones, some missing. Of some 350,000 clones listed, roughly a tenth are singletons. The sample taken for sequencing was central memory CD4+ T cells from blood. Receptor source: a man aged 25 to 40 with type 1 diabetes.

The V and J genes are TRBV6-5 and TRBJ2-1; no clear D. Per germline, CDR1 MNHEY and CDR2 SVGAGI. This CDR3 is 14 amino acids long. Trimming took off 7 bases at V and 0 bases at J, with 10 bases between the two ends. This CDR3 is CASNRGSSYNEQFF. The DNA of the CDR3 is TGTGCCAGCAATCGCGGTAGCTCCTACAATGAGCAGTTCTTC.

The chain joins TRBV5-1 to TRBJ1-1; TRBD1 matches 7 bases. The CDR3 is 15 amino acids. V dropped 0 bases and J dropped 3; count of bases not matched to a gene: 5. Germline V gene lookup returns CDR1 SGHRS and CDR2 YFSETQ. Here the CDR3 DNA reads TGCGCCAGCAGCTTGGAGGTCAGGGGGTACACTGAAGCTTTCTTT. Translated, it gives CASSLEVRGYTEAFF.

This chain's CDR3 is CASSEDDRGQYGYTF. DNA for the CDR3: TGTGCCAGCAGTGAAGATGACAGGGGGCAATATGGCTACACCTTC. V is TRBV6-1 and J is TRBJ1-2, with 10 nucleotides matching TRBD1. Germline loops: CDR1 MNHNS, CDR2 SASEGT. CDR3 length: 15 residues. V lost 1 base to trimming and J lost 5 bases; unmatched junction nucleotides: 4.

This chain uses TRBV5-1 with TRBJ1-4; D unclear. The CDR3 has 14 amino acids. CDR1 is SGHRS, CDR2 YFSETQ, per germline. The ends were cut back, 4 bases at V and 0 bases at J, with 7 bases in the middle. In DNA form, the CDR3 reads TGCGCCAGCAGCCTGAGGTCAACTAATGAAAAACTGTTTTTT. Amino acid sequence: CASSLRSTNEKLFF.

The rearrangement links TRBV11-2 to TRBJ1-1; maybe TRBD1 (6 bases). The CDR3 has 14 residues. Trimming left V 7 bases short and J 3 bases short, with 15 bases between. Germline assignment: CDR1 SGHAT and CDR2 FQNNGV. CDR3 nucleotides: TGTGCCAGCATCAAAATGGGGGCGGACACTGAAGCTTTCTTT. Translation gives CASIKMGADTEAFF.

The DNA of the CDR3 is TGTGCCAGCAGCTTATCCCTAGCGGGAGGGTACAATGAGCAGTTCTTC. This codes for CASSLSLAGGYNEQFF. The chain combines TRBV7-9 with TRBJ2-1; the match to TRBD2 covers 12 bases. The germline CDR1 and CDR2 sequences are SEHNR and FQNEAQ (reference sequence). The CDR3 extends over 16 amino acids. The V segment lost 2 bases and the J segment 4 bases; nucleotides outside the gene matches: 3.

This chain connects TRBV5-1 to TRBJ1-1; a possible D gene is TRBD1 (6 bases). CDR3 length: 14 amino acids. The germline V gene has CDR1 SGHRS and CDR2 YFSETQ. V lost 4 bases to trimming and J lost 5 bases, with 15 bases between them. This CDR3 is CASSAYGGATEAFF. The CDR3 region has the DNA TGCGCCAGCAGCGCATACGGGGGGGCTACTGAAGCTTTCTTT.

This clone was detected a few times. This sequence joins TRBV7-9 and TRBJ2-1; 9 positions agree with TRBD1. CDR1 and CDR2 (germline): SEHNR, FQNEAQ (reference sequence). V was pared by 5 bases and J by 4 bases, with 9 bases of the junction left unmatched. This CDR3 is built from 16 residues. The CDR3, as DNA: TGTGCCAGCAGCCTCCGCTCCGGGACAGGGTACAATGAGCAGTTCTTC. This translates into CASSLRSGTGYNEQFF.

This clone was picked up many times. V and J are TRBV10-3 and TRBJ2-3; TRBD1 agrees at 7 bases. From germline, CDR1 is ENHRY and CDR2 SYGVKD. V shed 2 bases, J shed 6 bases, and the junction held 5 bases outside the gene matches. The CDR3 extends over 14 amino acids. The CDR3 coding sequence is TGTGCCATCAGTGAGGAGGGGGCTCGGGATACGCAGTATTTT. This encodes CAISEEGARDTQYF.

This clone was observed a handful of times. The chain has TRBV5-1 and TRBJ2-5; 8 bases agree with TRBD1. The germline gives CDR1 SGHRS, CDR2 YFSETQ. J gave up 9 bases and V 4 bases, and 11 bases lay outside the gene matches. CDR3 length: 14 residues. The CDR3 is CASSPGQELVSQYF. CDR3 coding DNA: TGCGCCAGCAGCCCGGGACAGGAGCTTGTGTCCCAGTACTTC.

This chain connects TRBV11-2 to TRBJ1-1; D gene uncertain. V lost 2 bases and J lost 6, with 13 bases in between. The CDR3 covers 14 residues. Germline V gene sequence: CDR1 SGHAT, CDR2 FQNNGV. DNA of the CDR3: TGTGCCAGCAGCTTATTCGGGCAGACGGCTGAAGCTTTCTTT. Translation gives CASSLFGQTAEAFF.

This clone has just a few counts. J is TRBJ1-2 and V is TRBV19, with TRBD1 identical over 12 bases. The germline CDR1 and CDR2 sequences are LNHDA and SQIVND (reference sequence). CDR3 length: 15 residues. V was pared by 7 bases and J by 8 bases, with 11 bases of the junction left unmatched. CDR3 sequence (DNA): TGTGCCAGTACCCTACAGGGACAGGGGGCAAGGGGCTACACCTTC. Translating it yields CASTLQGQGARGYTF.

This clone has at least ten counts. In the same sample, other DNA sequences code for this CDR3. The chain joins TRBV5-4 to TRBJ1-5, with 11 bases lining up with TRBD1. The trim removed 4 bases at V and 5 bases at J, leaving 2 bases unmatched. The CDR3 loop spans 14 amino acids. The germline gives CDR1 SGHNT, CDR2 YYREEE (reference sequence). The CDR3 DNA reads as TGTGCCAGCAGCCCGGGACAGGGGGATCAGCCCCAGCATTTT. This encodes CASSPGQGDQPQHF.

This clone was picked up a small number of times. The chain couples TRBV7-2 to TRBJ1-1, with D perhaps matching TRBD1 (5 bases). Trimming shortened V by 3 bases and J by 1 base, and 9 bases separated the two germline ends. The CDR3 is made up of 14 amino acids. Germline V gene data show CDR1 as SGHTA and CDR2 as FQGNSA. CDR3: CASSLGRGNTEAFF. The CDR3 DNA reads TGTGCCAGCAGCTTGGGACGAGGGAACACTGAAGCTTTCTTT.

The V gene is TRBV6-5, the J gene TRBJ2-2, with 7 bases aligning to TRBD1. The CDR3 has 14 residues. Germline assignment: CDR1 MNHEY and CDR2 SVGAGI. The J segment lost 3 bases and the V segment lost 5 bases, leaving 3 bases of the junction unmatched. The CDR3 bases are TGTGCCAGCAGTCACGGGACAGACACCGGGGAGCTGTTTTTT. It is translated as CASSHGTDTGELFF.

This clone came up a few times. This sample also contains other DNA sequences that code for the same CDR3. The chain is built from TRBV5-1 and TRBJ2-2; D might be TRBD2 (5 bases). Germline V gene data show CDR1 as SGHRS and CDR2 as YFSETQ. This CDR3 has 13 amino acids. V lost 0 bases and J 5 bases, leaving 5 bases between the germline ends. CDR3 residues: CASSLGGTGELFF. Here the CDR3 DNA reads TGCGCCAGCAGCTTGGGCGGGACCGGGGAGCTGTTTTTT.

The CDR3 DNA reads as TGTGCCAGCAGGAGGGGACAGCTCGGCACAGATACGCAGTATTTT. This codes for CASRRGQLGTDTQYF. The chain links TRBV2 to TRBJ2-3; TRBD1 matches 7 bases. Unmatched junction bases numbered 7, after V lost 6 bases and J lost 1 base. The CDR3 is made up of 15 amino acids. CDR1 SNHLY and CDR2 FYNNEI come from the germline V gene.

This clone occurred a few times. The V call is TRBV10-3, the J call TRBJ1-2; the D is unclear. Trimming stripped 2 bases from V and 3 bases from J, with 13 bases between. Germline V lookup: CDR1 ENHRY, CDR2 SYGVKD. The CDR3 covers 15 residues. This CDR3 reads CAISEGLAAYYGYTF. The CDR3 DNA is TGTGCCATCAGTGAGGGTCTGGCAGCGTACTATGGCTACACCTTC.

The gene calls are TRBV5-4 and TRBJ2-5, with 16 bases fitting TRBD2. This CDR3 comprises 20 residues. The germline V gene encodes CDR1 SGHNT and CDR2 YYREEE (reference sequence). V shed 4 bases, J shed 4 bases, and the junction held 16 bases outside the gene matches. The DNA of the CDR3 is TGTGCCAGCAGCCCAATCGTCACCGGGACTAGCGGGAGGGCGGTAGAGACCCAGTACTTC. Translated, it gives CASSPIVTGTSGRAVETQYF.

This clone has a single count. The V gene is TRBV6-6, the J gene TRBJ1-1; D is undetermined. CDR3 length: 12 residues. V lost 5 bases and J lost 4, with 8 bases in between. The germline gives CDR1 MNHNY, CDR2 SVGAGI (reference sequence). In nucleotides, the CDR3 is TGTGCCAGCAGTGGGCAAATCACTGAAGCTTTCTTT. This gives the protein CASSGQITEAFF.

This clone was counted only a few times. V usage is TRBV11-2 and J usage is TRBJ2-4; 10 bases align to TRBD1. Trimming at V came to 4 bases and at J to 6 bases, leaving 12 bases not matched to a gene. Per germline, CDR1 SGHAT and CDR2 FQNNGV. The CDR3 loop spans 17 amino acids. CDR3 in DNA: TGTGCCAGCAGCTCTTCTCCGGGACAGGGGAAAAGAAACATTCAGTACTTC. This translates into CASSSSPGQGKRNIQYF.

The chain joins TRBV7-3 to TRBJ1-4; D is uncertain. V lost 2 bases to trimming and J lost 8 bases, with 18 bases between them. The CDR3 has 16 amino acids. Germline CDR1 and CDR2: SGHTA and FQGTGA. The CDR3 sequence is CASSLGDPSAGEKLFF. The DNA of the CDR3 is TGTGCCAGCAGCTTAGGCGACCCTTCTGCTGGGGAAAAACTGTTTTTT.

The J gene is TRBJ1-1, the V gene TRBV7-2; TRBD1 agrees at 7 bases. Germline V gene lookup returns CDR1 SGHTA and CDR2 FQGNSA. The CDR3 has 11 residues. V was clipped by 8 bases and J by 10 bases; unmatched bases: 7. CDR3 bases: TGTGCCAGCTCTCCAGGGGGAGGAGCTTTCTTT. It is translated as CASSPGGGAFF.